This T cell receptor beta chain comes out of a study of shared clonotypes between healthy human individuals. This clone was detected a few times. Germline V lookup: CDR1 MNHEY, CDR2 SVGAGI. Deletions cut 9 bases from V and 7 bases from J, with 7 bases between. The CDR3 totals 10 residues. Naivety among CD8 cells was defined by CD45RO negativity and positive CCR7 selection, thereby excluding terminally differentiated effector memory CD45RA+ cells. Sequencing used immunoSEQ multiplex PCR; TCRdb keeps in-frame clones, though not all of them. There are about 2.2 million clones in the sample; around 93% occur only once, and 1.5% to 2% lies in the top ten.

This chain joins TRBV6-5 and TRBJ2-1; D gene unclear. The receptor was isolated from a man aged 18-30 years in good health. Some clones in this sample may be carry-over from other donors' samples. Sequenced sample: naive CD8+ T cells from PBMCs. Written as DNA, the CDR3 is TGTGCCAGGATCGGGAATGAGCAGTTCTTC. Translation gives CARIGNEQFF.